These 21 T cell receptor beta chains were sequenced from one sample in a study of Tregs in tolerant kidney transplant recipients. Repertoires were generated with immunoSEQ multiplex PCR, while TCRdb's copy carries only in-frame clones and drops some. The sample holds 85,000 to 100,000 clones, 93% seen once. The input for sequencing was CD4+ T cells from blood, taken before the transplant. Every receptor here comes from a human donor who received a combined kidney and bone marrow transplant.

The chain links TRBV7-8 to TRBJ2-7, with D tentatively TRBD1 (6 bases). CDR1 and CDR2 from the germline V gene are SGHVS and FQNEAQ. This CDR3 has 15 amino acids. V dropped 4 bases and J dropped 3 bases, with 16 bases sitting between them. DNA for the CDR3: TGTGCCAGCAGCTCGTTAAGCAGGGGAAACTACGAGCAGTACTTC. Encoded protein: CASSSLSRGNYEQYF.

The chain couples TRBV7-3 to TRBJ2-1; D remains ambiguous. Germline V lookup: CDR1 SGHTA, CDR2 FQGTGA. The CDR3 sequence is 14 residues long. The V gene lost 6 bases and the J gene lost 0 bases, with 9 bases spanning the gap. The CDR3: CASSGANSYNEQFF. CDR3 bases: TGTGCCAGCAGTGGAGCGAACTCCTACAATGAGCAGTTCTTC. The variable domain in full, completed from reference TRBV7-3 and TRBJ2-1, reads GAGVSQTPSNKVTEKGKYVELRCDPISGHTALYWYRQSLGQGPEFLIYFQGTGAADDSGLPNDRFFAVRPEGSVSTLKIQRTERGDSAVYLCASSGANSYNEQFFGPGTRLTVL.

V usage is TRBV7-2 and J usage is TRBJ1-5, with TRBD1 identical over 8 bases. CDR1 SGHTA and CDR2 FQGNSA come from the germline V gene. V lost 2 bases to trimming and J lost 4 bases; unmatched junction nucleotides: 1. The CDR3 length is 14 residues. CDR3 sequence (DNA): TGTGCCAGCAGCTTAAGACAGGGGAATCAGCCCCAGCATTTT. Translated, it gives CASSLRQGNQPQHF.

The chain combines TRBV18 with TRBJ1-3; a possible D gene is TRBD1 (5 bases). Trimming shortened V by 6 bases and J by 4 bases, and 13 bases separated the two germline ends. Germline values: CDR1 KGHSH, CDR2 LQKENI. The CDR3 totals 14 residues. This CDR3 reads CASSLQGKGNTIYF. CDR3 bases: TGTGCCAGCTCCCTCCAGGGTAAAGGAAACACCATATATTTT.

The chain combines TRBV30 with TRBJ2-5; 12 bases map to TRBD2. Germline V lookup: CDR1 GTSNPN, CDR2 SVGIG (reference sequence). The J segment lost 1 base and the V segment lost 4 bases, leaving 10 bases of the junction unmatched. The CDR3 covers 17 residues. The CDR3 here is CAWTRLAGVSAQETQYF. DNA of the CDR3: TGTGCCTGGACTAGACTAGCGGGGGTTTCTGCCCAAGAGACCCAGTACTTC.

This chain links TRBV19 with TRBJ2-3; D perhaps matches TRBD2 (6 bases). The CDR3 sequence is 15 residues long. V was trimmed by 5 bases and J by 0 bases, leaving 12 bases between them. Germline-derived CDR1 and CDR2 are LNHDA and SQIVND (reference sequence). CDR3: CASSGGSWSTDTQYF. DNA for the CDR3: TGTGCCAGTAGTGGGGGGAGTTGGAGCACAGATACGCAGTATTTT.

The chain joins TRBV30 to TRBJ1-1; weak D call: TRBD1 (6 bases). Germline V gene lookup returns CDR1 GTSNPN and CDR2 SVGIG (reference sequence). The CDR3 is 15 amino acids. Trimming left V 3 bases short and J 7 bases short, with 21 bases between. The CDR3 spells CAWRAWLQGNLEAFF. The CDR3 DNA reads TGTGCCTGGAGAGCTTGGTTACAGGGCAACCTTGAAGCTTTCTTT.

In DNA form, the CDR3 reads TGCAGCGTTGTAGCGGAGTACCAAGAGACCCAGTACTTC. This sequence encodes CSVVAEYQETQYF. This chain connects TRBV29-1 to TRBJ2-5, with TRBD2 as a possible D gene (6 bases). CDR3 length: 13 residues. V was shortened by 4 bases and J by 0 bases, with 9 bases between the two germline ends. Germline V gene data show CDR1 as SQVTM and CDR2 as ANQGSEA.

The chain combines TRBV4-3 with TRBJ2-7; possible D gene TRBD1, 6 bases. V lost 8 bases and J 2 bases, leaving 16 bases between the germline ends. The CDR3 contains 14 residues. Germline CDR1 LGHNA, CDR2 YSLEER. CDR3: CASAWARGPYEQYF. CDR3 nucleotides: TGCGCCAGCGCCTGGGCCAGGGGACCCTACGAGCAGTACTTC.

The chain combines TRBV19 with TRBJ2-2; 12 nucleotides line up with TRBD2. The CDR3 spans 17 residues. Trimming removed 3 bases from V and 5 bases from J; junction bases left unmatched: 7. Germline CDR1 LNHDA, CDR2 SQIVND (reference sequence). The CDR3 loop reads CASSMRKLAGGTGELFF. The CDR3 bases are TGTGCCAGTAGTATGCGGAAGCTAGCGGGAGGGACCGGGGAGCTGTTTTTT. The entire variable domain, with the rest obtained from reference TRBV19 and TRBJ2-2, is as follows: DGGITQSPKYLFRKEGQNVTLSCEQNLNHDAMYWYRQDPGQGLRLIYYSQIVNDFQKGDIAEGYSVSREKKESFPLTVTSAQKNPTAFYLCASSMRKLAGGTGELFFGEGSRLTVL.

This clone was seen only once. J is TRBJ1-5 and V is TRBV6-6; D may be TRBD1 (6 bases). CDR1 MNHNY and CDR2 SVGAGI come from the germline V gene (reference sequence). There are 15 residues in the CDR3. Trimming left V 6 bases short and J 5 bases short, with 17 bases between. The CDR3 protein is CASSQGQSSDQPQHF. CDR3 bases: TGTGCCAGCAGCCAAGGACAGTCGAGCGATCAGCCCCAGCATTTT.

CDR3 sequence reads: CATSRELPGAGANVLTF. The DNA of the CDR3 is TGTGCCACCAGCAGAGAACTGCCAGGGGCAGGGGCCAACGTCCTGACTTTC. The V call is TRBV15, the J call TRBJ2-6; tentatively, D is TRBD1 (6 bases). V was trimmed by 0 bases and J by 4 bases, leaving 13 bases between them. From germline, CDR1 is LNHNV and CDR2 YYDKDF (reference sequence). The CDR3 extends over 17 amino acids.

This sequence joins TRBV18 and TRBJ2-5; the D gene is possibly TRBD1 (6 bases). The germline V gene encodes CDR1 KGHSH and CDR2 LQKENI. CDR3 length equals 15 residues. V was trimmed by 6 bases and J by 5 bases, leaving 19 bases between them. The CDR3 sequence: CASSQRSGAGETQYF. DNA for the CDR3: TGTGCCAGCTCCCAGAGATCAGGGGCCGGGGAGACCCAGTACTTC.

CDR3 DNA sequence: TGTGCCAGCAGCCAAGACGAGAACACCATATATTTT. Its translation: CASSQDENTIYF. The chain couples TRBV14 to TRBJ1-3; no firm D call. V was trimmed by 0 bases and J by 7 bases, leaving 4 bases between them. The CDR3 contains 12 residues. Per germline, CDR1 SGHDN and CDR2 FVKESK.

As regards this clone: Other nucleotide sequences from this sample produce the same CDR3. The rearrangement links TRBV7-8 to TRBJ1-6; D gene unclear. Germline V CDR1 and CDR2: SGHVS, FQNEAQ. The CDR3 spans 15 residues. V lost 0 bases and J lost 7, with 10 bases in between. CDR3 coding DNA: TGTGCCAGCAGCTTAGCCTACAGCAAAAATTCACCCCTCCACTTT. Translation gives CASSLAYSKNSPLHF.

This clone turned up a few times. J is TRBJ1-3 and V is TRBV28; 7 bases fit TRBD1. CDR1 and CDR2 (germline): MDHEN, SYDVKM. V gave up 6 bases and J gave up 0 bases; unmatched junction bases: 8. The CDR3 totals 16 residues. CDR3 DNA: TGTGCCAGCAGCTACAGGGGCTCCCTCTCTGGAAACACCATATATTTT. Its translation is CASSYRGSLSGNTIYF. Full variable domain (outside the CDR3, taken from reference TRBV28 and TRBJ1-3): DVKVTQSSRYLVKRTGEKVFLECVQDMDHENMFWYRQDPGLGLRLIYFSYDVKMKEKGDIPEGYSVSREKKERFSLILESASTNQTSMYLCASSYRGSLSGNTIYFGEGSWLTVV.

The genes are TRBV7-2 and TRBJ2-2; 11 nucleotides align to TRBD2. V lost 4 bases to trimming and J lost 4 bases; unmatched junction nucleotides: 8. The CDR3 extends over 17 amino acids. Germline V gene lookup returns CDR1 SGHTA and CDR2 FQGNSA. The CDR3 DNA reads TGTGCCAGCAGCTCCAGGACTAGCGGGTATGCCACCGGGGAGCTGTTTTTT. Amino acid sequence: CASSSRTSGYATGELFF.

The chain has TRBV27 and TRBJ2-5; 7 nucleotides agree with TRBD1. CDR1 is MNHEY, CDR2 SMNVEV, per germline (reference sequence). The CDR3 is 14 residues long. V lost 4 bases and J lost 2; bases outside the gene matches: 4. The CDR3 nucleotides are TGTGCCAGCAGTTCGGGACAGCCTCAAGAGACCCAGTACTTC. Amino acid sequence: CASSSGQPQETQYF.

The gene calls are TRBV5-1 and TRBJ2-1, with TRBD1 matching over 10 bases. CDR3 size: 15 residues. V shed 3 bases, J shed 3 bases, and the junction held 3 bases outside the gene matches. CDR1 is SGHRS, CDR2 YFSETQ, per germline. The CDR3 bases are TGCGCCAGCAGCTGGCGGACAGGGGGCTACAATGAGCAGTTCTTC. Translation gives CASSWRTGGYNEQFF.

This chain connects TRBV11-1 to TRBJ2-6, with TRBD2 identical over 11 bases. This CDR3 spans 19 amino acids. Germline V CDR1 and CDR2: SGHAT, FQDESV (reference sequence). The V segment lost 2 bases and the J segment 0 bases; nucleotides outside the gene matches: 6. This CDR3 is CASSLTSGGFYSGANVLTF. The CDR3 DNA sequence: TGTGCCAGCAGCTTAACTAGCGGGGGCTTCTACTCTGGGGCCAACGTCCTGACTTTC.

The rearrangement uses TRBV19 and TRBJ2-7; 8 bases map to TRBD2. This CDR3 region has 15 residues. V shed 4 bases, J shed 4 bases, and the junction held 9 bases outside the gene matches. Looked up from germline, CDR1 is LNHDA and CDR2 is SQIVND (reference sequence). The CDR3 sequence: CASSSPGGALYEQYF. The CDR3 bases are TGTGCCAGTAGTAGCCCCGGGGGGGCGTTATACGAGCAGTACTTC.